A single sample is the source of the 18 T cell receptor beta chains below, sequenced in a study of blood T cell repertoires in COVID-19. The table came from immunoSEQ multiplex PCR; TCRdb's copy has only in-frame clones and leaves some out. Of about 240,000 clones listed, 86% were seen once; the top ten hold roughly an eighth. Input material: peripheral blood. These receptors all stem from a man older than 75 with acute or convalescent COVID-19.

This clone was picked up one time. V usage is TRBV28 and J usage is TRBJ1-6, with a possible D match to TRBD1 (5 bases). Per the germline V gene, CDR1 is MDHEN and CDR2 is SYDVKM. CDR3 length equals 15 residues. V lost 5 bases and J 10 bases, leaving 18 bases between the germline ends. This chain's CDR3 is CASSALKGRGSPLHF. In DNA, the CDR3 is TGTGCCAGCAGTGCCCTAAAGGGTAGGGGCTCACCCCTCCACTTT.

CDR3 residues: CASASRAGDTQYF. For the CDR3, the DNA is TGTGCTAGTGCCTCACGAGCAGGAGATACGCAGTATTTT. V gene TRBV12-5 combines with J gene TRBJ2-3; D gene unclear. The CDR3 runs 13 residues. Germline assignment: CDR1 LGHNT and CDR2 FRNRAP. V was trimmed by 7 bases and J by 5 bases, leaving 13 bases between them.

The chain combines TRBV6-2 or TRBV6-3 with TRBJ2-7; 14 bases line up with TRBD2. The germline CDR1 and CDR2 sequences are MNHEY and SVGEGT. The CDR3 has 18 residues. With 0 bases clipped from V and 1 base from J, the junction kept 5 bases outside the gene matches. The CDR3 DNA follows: TGTGCCAGCAGTTACTCGACTGGGACTAGCGGGGGATCCTACGAGCAGTACTTC. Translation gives CASSYSTGTSGGSYEQYF.

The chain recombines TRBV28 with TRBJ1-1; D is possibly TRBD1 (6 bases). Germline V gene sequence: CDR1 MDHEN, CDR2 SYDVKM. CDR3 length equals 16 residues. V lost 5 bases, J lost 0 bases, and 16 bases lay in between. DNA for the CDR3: TGTGCCAGCAGTCCAGGGGCTCCCGGAATGAACACTGAAGCTTTCTTT. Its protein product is CASSPGAPGMNTEAFF.

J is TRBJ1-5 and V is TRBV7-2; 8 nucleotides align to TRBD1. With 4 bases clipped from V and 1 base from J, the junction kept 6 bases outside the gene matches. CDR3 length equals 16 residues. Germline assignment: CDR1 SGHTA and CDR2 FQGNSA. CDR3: CASSSQGVLSNQPQHF. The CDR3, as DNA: TGTGCCAGCAGCTCACAGGGGGTCCTGAGCAATCAGCCCCAGCATTTT.

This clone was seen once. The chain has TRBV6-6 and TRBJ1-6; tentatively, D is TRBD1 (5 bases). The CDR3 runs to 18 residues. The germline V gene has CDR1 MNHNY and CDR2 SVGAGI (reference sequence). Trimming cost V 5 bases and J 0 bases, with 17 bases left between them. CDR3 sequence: CASSLDTAFSSYNSPLHF. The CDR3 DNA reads TGTGCCAGCAGTCTGGACACAGCCTTTAGCTCCTATAATTCACCCCTCCACTTT.

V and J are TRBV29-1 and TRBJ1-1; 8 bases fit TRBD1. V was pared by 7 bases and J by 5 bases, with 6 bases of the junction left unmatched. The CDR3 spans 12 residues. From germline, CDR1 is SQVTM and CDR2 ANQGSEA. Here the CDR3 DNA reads TGCAGCGCAGGGGGCGCGGGTACTGAAGCTTTCTTT. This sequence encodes CSAGGAGTEAFF.

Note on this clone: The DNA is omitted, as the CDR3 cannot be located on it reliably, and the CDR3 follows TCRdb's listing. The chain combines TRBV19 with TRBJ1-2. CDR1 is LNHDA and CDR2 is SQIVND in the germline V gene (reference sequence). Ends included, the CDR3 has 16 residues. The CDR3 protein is CASSINAFGEGYGYTF.

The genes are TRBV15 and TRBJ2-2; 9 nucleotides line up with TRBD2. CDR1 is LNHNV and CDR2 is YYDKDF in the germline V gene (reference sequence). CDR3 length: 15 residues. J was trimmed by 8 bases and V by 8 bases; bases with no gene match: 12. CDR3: CATLRPSGVSGELFF. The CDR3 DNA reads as TGTGCCACCCTGCGTCCTAGCGGGGTGTCGGGGGAGCTGTTTTTT.

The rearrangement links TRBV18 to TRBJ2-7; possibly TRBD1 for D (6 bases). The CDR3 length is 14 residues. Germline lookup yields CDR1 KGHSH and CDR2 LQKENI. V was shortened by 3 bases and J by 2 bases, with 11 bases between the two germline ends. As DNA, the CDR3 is TGTGCCAGCTCACCTCGGGACACTGCCTACGAGCAGTACTTC. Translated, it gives CASSPRDTAYEQYF.

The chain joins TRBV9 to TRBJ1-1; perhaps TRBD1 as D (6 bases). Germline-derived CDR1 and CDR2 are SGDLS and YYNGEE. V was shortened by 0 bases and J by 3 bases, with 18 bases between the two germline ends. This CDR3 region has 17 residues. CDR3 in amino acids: CASSVGAGDMWDTEAFF. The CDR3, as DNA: TGTGCCAGCAGCGTAGGGGCAGGGGATATGTGGGACACTGAAGCTTTCTTT.

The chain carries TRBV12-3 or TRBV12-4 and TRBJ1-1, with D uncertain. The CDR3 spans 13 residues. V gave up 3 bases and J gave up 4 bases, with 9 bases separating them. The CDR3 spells CASSFYTITEAFF. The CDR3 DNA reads TGTGCCAGCAGTTTTTATACAATCACTGAAGCTTTCTTT.

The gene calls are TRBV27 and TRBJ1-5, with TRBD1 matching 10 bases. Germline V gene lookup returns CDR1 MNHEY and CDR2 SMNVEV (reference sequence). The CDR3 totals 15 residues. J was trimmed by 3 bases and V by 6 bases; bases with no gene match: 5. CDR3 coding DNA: TGTGCCAGCAGGCGACAGGGGGCGTACAATCAGCCCCAGCATTTT. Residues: CASRRQGAYNQPQHF.

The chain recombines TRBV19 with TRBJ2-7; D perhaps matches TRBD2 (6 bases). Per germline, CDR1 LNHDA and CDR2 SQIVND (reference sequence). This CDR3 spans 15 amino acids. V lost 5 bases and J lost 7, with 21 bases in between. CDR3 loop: CASSSSGLPIKEQYF. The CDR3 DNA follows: TGTGCCAGTAGTTCGTCGGGACTCCCGATAAAAGAGCAGTACTTC.

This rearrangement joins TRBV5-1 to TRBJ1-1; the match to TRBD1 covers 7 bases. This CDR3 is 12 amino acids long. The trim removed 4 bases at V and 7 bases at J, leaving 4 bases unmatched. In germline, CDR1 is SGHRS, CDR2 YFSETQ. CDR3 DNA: TGCGCCAGCAGCGTGCAGGGGGATGAAGCTTTCTTT. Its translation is CASSVQGDEAFF.

CDR3 sequence (DNA): TGTGCCAGCAGCTTAGGGGTTGACTATGGCTACACCTTC. It yields the protein CASSLGVDYGYTF. V is TRBV6-5 and J is TRBJ1-2, with D tentatively TRBD1 (5 bases). CDR1 is MNHEY and CDR2 is SVGAGI in the germline V gene. Trimming removed 6 bases at V and 3 bases at J, with 11 bases between. The CDR3 consists of 13 residues.

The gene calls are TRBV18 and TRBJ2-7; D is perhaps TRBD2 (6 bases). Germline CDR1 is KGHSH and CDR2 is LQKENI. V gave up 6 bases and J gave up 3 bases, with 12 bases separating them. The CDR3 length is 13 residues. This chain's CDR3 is CASSSGLSYEQYF. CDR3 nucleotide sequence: TGTGCCAGCTCCTCGGGACTGAGCTACGAGCAGTACTTC.

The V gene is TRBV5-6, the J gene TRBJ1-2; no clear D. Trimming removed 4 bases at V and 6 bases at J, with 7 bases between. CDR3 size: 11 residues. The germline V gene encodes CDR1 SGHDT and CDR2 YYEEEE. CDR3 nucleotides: TGTGCCAGCAGCCTAGACGATGGCTACACCTTC. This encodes CASSLDDGYTF.